Listed here are 5 T cell receptor beta chains from one sample, sequenced in a study of shared clonotypes between healthy human individuals. Terminally differentiated effector memory CD45RA+ cells were excluded from the naive CD8 cells, which were CD45RO-negative and positively selected for CCR7. This table comes from immunoSEQ multiplex PCR, and its TCRdb copy is limited to in-frame clones, with some not included. The sample has roughly 2,000,000 clones, about 95% seen once. Specimen: naive CD8+ T cells sorted from blood. These receptors all come from a man aged 18 to 29 in good health.

J is TRBJ1-2 and V is TRBV2, with 11 bases matching TRBD1. This CDR3 contains 17 residues. V gave up 4 bases and J gave up 5 bases; unmatched junction bases: 12. Per germline, CDR1 SNHLY and CDR2 FYNNEI. The CDR3 reads CASSAYLDGTGGYGYTF. The DNA of the CDR3 is TGTGCCAGCAGTGCTTACCTTGACGGGACAGGGGGATATGGCTACACCTTC.

This clone appeared once. The DNA of the CDR3 is TGTGCCAGCACTAGGGGGGACAGGGGATACAATGAGCAGTTCTTC. It codes for CASTRGDRGYNEQFF. V usage is TRBV11-2 and J usage is TRBJ2-1; 10 positions match TRBD1. The V gene end was trimmed by 7 bases and the J gene end by 4 bases; junction bases not matched to a gene: 7. This CDR3 is built from 15 residues. Germline V gene data show CDR1 as SGHAT and CDR2 as FQNNGV.

This clone was counted once. The chain joins TRBV19 to TRBJ2-5, with D unclear. V lost 5 bases and J lost 5, with 15 bases in between. The CDR3 runs 14 residues. Germline V CDR1 and CDR2: LNHDA, SQIVND (reference sequence). The CDR3 here is CASSFGGLEETQYF. The CDR3 DNA is TGTGCCAGTAGTTTTGGCGGCCTCGAGGAGACCCAGTACTTC.

The chain recombines TRBV28 with TRBJ2-7; TRBD1 matches at 8 bases. Germline lookup yields CDR1 MDHEN and CDR2 SYDVKM. The CDR3 loop spans 14 amino acids. J gave up 5 bases and V 2 bases, and 5 bases lay outside the gene matches. The CDR3 loop is CASSLTGGSNEQYF. As DNA, the CDR3 is TGTGCCAGCAGTTTAACAGGGGGTTCCAACGAGCAGTACTTC.

This chain joins TRBV9 and TRBJ2-2, with 9 nucleotides matching TRBD1. Germline V CDR1 and CDR2: SGDLS, YYNGEE. J lost 3 bases, V lost 1 base, and 4 bases had no gene match. CDR3 length equals 16 residues. In DNA form, the CDR3 reads TGTGCCAGCAGCGTAACGGGACAGGGAGACACCGGGGAGCTGTTTTTT. This encodes CASSVTGQGDTGELFF.